Presented here are 11 T cell receptor beta chains from one specimen sequenced in a study of T cell responses to AZD1222 COVID-19 vaccine. Assay: immunoSEQ multiplex PCR; the TCRdb copy retains only in-frame clones and omits some. This table has 150,000 to 200,000 clones, roughly nine tenths appearing once. This specimen consisted of peripheral blood, obtained 28 days after the second AZD1222 dose. The receptors were gathered from an adult who received the AZD1222 COVID-19 vaccine.

V usage is TRBV3-1 (or the pseudogene TRBV3-2) and J usage is TRBJ2-1, with 8 bases identical to TRBD2. With 1 base clipped from V and 0 bases from J, the junction kept 5 bases outside the gene matches. The germline V gene has CDR1 LGHDT and CDR2 YNNKEL (reference sequence). The CDR3 has 17 amino acids. CDR3 residues: CASSQGSGGPSYNEQFF. The CDR3 DNA reads TGTGCCAGCAGCCAAGGGTCGGGAGGGCCCTCCTACAATGAGCAGTTCTTC.

The chain is built from TRBV19 and TRBJ1-2, with 10 bases aligning to TRBD1. J lost 0 bases, V lost 4 bases, and 8 bases had no gene match. CDR3 length equals 17 residues. Germline values: CDR1 LNHDA, CDR2 SQIVND (reference sequence). CDR3 bases: TGTGCCAGTAGTACCGGGACAGGGGTTCGAGCTAACTATGGCTACACCTTC. It codes for CASSTGTGVRANYGYTF.

This clone was found once. The chain links TRBV7-3 to TRBJ2-6; no definite D call. The V and J ends lost 1 base and 2 bases respectively, with 15 bases between them. CDR3 length equals 18 residues. The V gene's germline CDR1 is SGHTA and CDR2 FQGTGA. CDR3 region: CASSLRESARPGANVLTF. CDR3 bases: TGTGCCAGCAGCTTAAGGGAATCCGCACGCCCTGGGGCCAACGTCCTGACTTTC.

The chain has TRBV5-1 and TRBJ2-2, with a possible D match to TRBD1 (6 bases). The germline V gene has CDR1 SGHRS and CDR2 YFSETQ. This CDR3 has 12 residues. Trimming took off 1 base at V and 9 bases at J, with 7 bases between the two ends. CDR3 bases: TGCGCCAGCAGCTTGAGGGACAGGGAGCTGTTTTTT. Translation gives CASSLRDRELFF.

The CDR3 here is CASSYSTTPTSGGLHF. For the CDR3, the DNA is TGTGCCAGCAGTTACTCGACGACACCCACCAGCGGAGGCCTCCACTTT. The rearrangement uses TRBV6-5 and TRBJ1-6; unclear D gene. Germline CDR1 is MNHEY and CDR2 is SVGAGI. The CDR3 length is 16 residues. The V end was cut by 0 bases, the J end by 15 bases, with 21 bases between.

This chain connects TRBV7-2 to TRBJ1-6; 8 bases fit TRBD1. The CDR3 length is 14 residues. Trimming cost V 5 bases and J 14 bases; bases outside gene matches: 11. The germline V gene has CDR1 SGHTA and CDR2 FQGNSA. The CDR3 loop is CASSPQGGPSALHF. The CDR3 region has the DNA TGTGCCAGCAGCCCACAGGGGGGCCCCTCGGCCCTCCACTTT.

V and J are TRBV7-2 and TRBJ1-4; weak D call: TRBD1 (6 bases). The CDR3 has 14 residues. V was shortened by 3 bases and J by 10 bases, with 15 bases between the two germline ends. Looked up from germline, CDR1 is SGHTA and CDR2 is FQGNSA. CDR3: CASSFTGLAGKLFF. CDR3 in DNA: TGTGCCAGCAGCTTTACAGGGCTCGCGGGAAAACTGTTTTTT.

V is TRBV27 and J is TRBJ2-1; 9 bases map to TRBD2. The CDR3 is made up of 17 amino acids. Germline-derived CDR1 and CDR2 are MNHEY and SMNVEV (reference sequence). After removal of 5 bases from V and 8 bases from J, the junction contained 16 bases not matched to a gene. In DNA form, the CDR3 reads TGTGCCAGCAGTCCCCCAGGGACTAGCCGCCTCGCCTATGAGCAGTTCTTC. Translating it yields CASSPPGTSRLAYEQFF.

V usage is TRBV7-9 and J usage is TRBJ1-5; D is perhaps TRBD1 (5 bases). The CDR3 runs to 17 residues. Germline assignment: CDR1 SEHNR and CDR2 FQNEAQ (reference sequence). V dropped 4 bases and J dropped 1 base, with 17 bases sitting between them. The CDR3 DNA sequence: TGTGCCAGCAGCTCGGGGGGAGGATCAAGGAGCAATCAGCCCCAGCATTTT. Protein: CASSSGGGSRSNQPQHF.

V and J are TRBV6-1 and TRBJ2-3, with D maybe TRBD2 (6 bases). This CDR3 comprises 13 residues. The V end was cut by 2 bases, the J end by 7 bases, with 10 bases between. The germline V gene has CDR1 MNHNS and CDR2 SASEGT. CDR3 nucleotide sequence: TGTGCCAGCAGTGAATTGGGGGGAAATACGCAGTATTTT. Encoded protein: CASSELGGNTQYF.

CDR3 sequence: CASSHVGGSSGNTIYF. CDR3 nucleotide sequence: TGTGCCAGCAGCCACGTAGGGGGCAGCTCTGGAAACACCATATATTTT. The chain joins TRBV14 to TRBJ1-3; 7 bases are shared with TRBD1. This CDR3 contains 16 residues. J was trimmed by 0 bases and V by 3 bases; bases with no gene match: 5. Per the germline V gene, CDR1 is SGHDN and CDR2 is FVKESK. The full variable domain, completed using reference TRBV14 and TRBJ1-3, is EAGVTQFPSHSVIEKGQTVTLRCDPISGHDNLYWYRRVMGKEIKFLLHFVKESKQDESGMPNNRFLAERTGGTYSTLKVQPAELEDSGVYFCASSHVGGSSGNTIYFGEGSWLTVV.